Below are 2 T cell receptor beta chains sequenced from a single sample in a study of blood T cell repertoires in COVID-19. TCRdb keeps only in-frame clones here, not all; method: immunoSEQ multiplex PCR. The data show a few hundred thousand clones, roughly 90% seen once. Specimen: PBMCs or T cells enriched from blood (not recorded which). Source of these receptors: a woman under 30 with acute COVID-19.

The V gene is TRBV12-3 or TRBV12-4, the J gene TRBJ2-5; D is uncertain. The ends were cut back, 2 bases at V and 1 base at J, with 5 bases in the middle. The CDR3 has 13 amino acids. The CDR3 is CASSLISQETQYF. The CDR3 region has the DNA TGTGCCAGCAGTTTAATTAGCCAAGAGACCCAGTACTTC.

This clone was seen a single time. V is TRBV7-2 and J is TRBJ1-6, with TRBD1 matching over 10 bases. The CDR3 has 15 amino acids. CDR1 and CDR2 (germline): SGHTA, FQGNSA. The V segment lost 5 bases and the J segment 13 bases; nucleotides outside the gene matches: 11. The CDR3 DNA is TGTGCCAGCAGCATTCGACAGGGGGCCCCCTCCCCCCTCCACTTT. Protein sequence: CASSIRQGAPSPLHF.